This TCR beta chain came from a study of cytomegalovirus exposure and HLA in healthy donors. Turning to the study itself: Samples from HLA-typed donors yielded about 85 million unique TCRs in an early data release.

The CDR3 extends over 13 amino acids. The V end was cut by 11 bases, the J end by 6 bases, with 18 bases between. Germline CDR1 reads MNHNS; CDR2 reads SASEGT. As to this clone: Its antigen remains unknown.

Study-wide results and caveats: According to a later analysis, donors in an Asian-associated ancestry cluster reportedly had fewer N-insertions than the roughly 640-donor mean.

The primer mix had 60 Vbeta and 13 Jbeta primers. Produced via immunoSEQ multiplex PCR; TCRdb's table is partial and in-frame only. The sample consists of some 160,000 clones, approximately 81% of them appearing once. The sequenced material came from PBMCs. This sequence joins TRBV6-1 and TRBJ2-3, with D maybe TRBD1 (6 bases). This TCR was recovered from a man aged 50 to 60 in good health and CMV-seropositive. CDR3 residues: CASQQGAGDTQYF. The CDR3 nucleotides are TGTGCCTCCCAACAGGGCGCTGGGGATACGCAGTATTTT.